Listed below are T cell receptor beta chains from one sample, sequenced in a study of cytomegalovirus exposure and HLA in healthy donors. Here immunoSEQ multiplex PCR was the method, and the copy in TCRdb shows in-frame clones only, minus some. The sample consists of 110,000 to 150,000 clones, about 89% of them appearing once. The sequencing input was PBMCs. Receptor source: a man aged 18 to 35 in good health and CMV-seronegative. Each CDR3 is given with its conserved first and last residue. D genes are given only for firm matches. A row's size may be missing; if present it is once, few, many or a size class.

TRBV15	.	TRBJ2-3	.	CATSRDQGPGTDTQYF	TGTGCCACCAGCAGAGATCAGGGCCCTGGCACAGATACGCAGTATTTT
TRBV7-9	.	TRBJ2-1	.	CASSLVVGGASNEQFF	TGTGCCAGCAGCTTAGTAGTGGGAGGAGCGAGCAATGAGCAGTTCTTC
TRBV29-1	.	TRBJ2-3	.	CSVEEGLPFTDTQYF	TGCAGCGTTGAAGAGGGACTGCCCTTCACAGATACGCAGTATTTT
TRBV25-1	TRBD1	TRBJ1-2	.	CASSQQGAYGYTF	TGTGCCAGCAGCCAACAGGGGGCTTATGGCTACACCTTC
TRBV10-2	.	TRBJ1-2	once	CASRWEGKYGYTF	TGCGCCAGCAGATGGGAGGGGAAATATGGCTACACCTTC
TRBV7-8	TRBD2	TRBJ2-3	.	CASSRGLAGDGGTDTQYF	TGTGCCAGCAGCCGGGGACTAGCGGGAGATGGGGGCACAGATACGCAGTATTTT
TRBV5-1	TRBD2	TRBJ2-3	.	CASSLAPSGTTDTQYF	TGCGCCAGCAGCTTGGCTCCTAGCGGGACCACAGATACGCAGTATTTT
TRBV10-2	TRBD1	TRBJ2-7	.	CASRSPRQGSAYEQYF	TGCGCCAGCAGGAGCCCCCGACAGGGATCGGCCTACGAGCAGTACTTC
TRBV11-2	.	TRBJ1-1	once	CASSLVEGNEAFF	TGTGCCAGCAGCTTAGTGGAGGGAAATGAAGCTTTCTTT
TRBV30	.	TRBJ1-2	.	CAWSPGHNYGYTF	TGTGCCTGGAGCCCGGGACATAACTATGGCTACACCTTC
TRBV7-6	.	TRBJ1-5	.	CASSLTGPDQPQHF	TGTGCCAGCAGCCTCACGGGTCCTGATCAGCCCCAGCATTTT
TRBV6-5	.	TRBJ2-5	.	CASSYFGGTQETQYF	TGTGCCAGCAGTTATTTCGGAGGGACCCAAGAGACCCAGTACTTC
TRBV20-1	.	TRBJ1-2	.	CSAGENYGYTF	TGCAGTGCCGGGGAGAACTATGGCTACACCTTC
TRBV6-5	TRBD1	TRBJ1-2	.	CASSSDRDYGYTF	TGTGCCAGCAGTTCGGACAGGGACTATGGCTACACCTTC
TRBV2	TRBD2	TRBJ2-5	.	CASSVTLTSGGAETQYF	TGTGCCAGCAGTGTTACCCTCACTAGCGGGGGGGCGGAGACCCAGTACTTC
TRBV10-3	.	TRBJ2-1	.	CAISESISGEDNEQFF	TGTGCCATCAGTGAGTCGATTAGCGGAGAGGACAATGAGCAGTTCTTC
TRBV2	TRBD1	TRBJ2-3	.	CASRWTGLSTDTQYF	TGTGCCAGCAGGTGGACAGGCCTAAGCACAGATACGCAGTATTTT
TRBV9	TRBD1	TRBJ1-1	.	CASSVTGDLRTEAFF	TGTGCCAGCAGCGTCACAGGGGATTTGAGGACTGAAGCTTTCTTT
TRBV5-1	TRBD1	TRBJ1-4	.	CASSASGGAGEKLFF	TGCGCCAGCAGCGCTTCAGGGGGCGCAGGTGAAAAACTGTTTTTT
TRBV15	TRBD1	TRBJ2-2	.	CATSRDRGRTGELFF	TGTGCCACCAGCCGGGACAGGGGGCGCACCGGGGAGCTGTTTTTT
TRBV28	TRBD1	TRBJ2-2	.	CASSSQGARNTGELFF	TGTGCCAGCAGTTCCCAGGGGGCCAGGAACACCGGGGAGCTGTTTTTT
TRBV7-9	.	TRBJ2-6	once	CASSLVVGVSGANVLTF	TGTGCCAGCAGCTTAGTTGTGGGAGTCTCTGGGGCCAACGTCCTGACTTTC
TRBV10-2	.	TRBJ2-4	.	CASRRGQGLAKNIQYF	TGCGCCAGCAGGCGGGGCCAGGGCTTAGCCAAAAACATTCAGTACTTC
TRBV5-1	TRBD2	TRBJ2-6	.	CASSPRAGAGANVLTF	TGCGCCAGCAGCCCACGGGCGGGAGCTGGGGCCAACGTCCTGACTTTC